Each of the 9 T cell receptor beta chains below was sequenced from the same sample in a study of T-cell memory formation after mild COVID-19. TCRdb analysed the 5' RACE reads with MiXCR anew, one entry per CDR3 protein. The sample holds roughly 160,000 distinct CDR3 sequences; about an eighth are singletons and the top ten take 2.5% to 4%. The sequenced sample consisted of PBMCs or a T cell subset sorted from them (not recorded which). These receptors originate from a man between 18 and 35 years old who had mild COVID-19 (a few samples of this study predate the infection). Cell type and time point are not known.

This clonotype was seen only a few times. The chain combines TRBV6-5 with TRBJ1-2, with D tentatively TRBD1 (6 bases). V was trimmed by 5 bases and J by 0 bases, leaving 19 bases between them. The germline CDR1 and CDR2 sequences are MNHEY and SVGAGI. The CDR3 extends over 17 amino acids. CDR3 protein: CASSNPGTPGTNYGYTF. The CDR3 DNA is TGTGCCAGCAGTAACCCCGGGACACCGGGGACTAACTATGGCTACACCTTC.

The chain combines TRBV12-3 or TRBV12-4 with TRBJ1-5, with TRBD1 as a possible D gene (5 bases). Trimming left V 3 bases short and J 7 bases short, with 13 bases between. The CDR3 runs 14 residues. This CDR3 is CASSLEGQGQPQHF. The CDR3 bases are TGTGCCAGCAGTTTGGAGGGGCAGGGACAGCCCCAGCATTTT.

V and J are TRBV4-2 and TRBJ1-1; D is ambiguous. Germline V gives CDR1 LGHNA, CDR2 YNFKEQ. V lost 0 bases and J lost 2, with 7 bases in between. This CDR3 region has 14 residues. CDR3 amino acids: CASSQDDTNTEAFF. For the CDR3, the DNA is TGTGCCAGCAGCCAAGATGACACTAACACTGAAGCTTTCTTT.

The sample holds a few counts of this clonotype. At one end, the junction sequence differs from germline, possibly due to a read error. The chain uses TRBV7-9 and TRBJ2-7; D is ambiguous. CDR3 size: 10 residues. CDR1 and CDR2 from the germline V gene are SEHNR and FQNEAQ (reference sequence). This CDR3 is CASSSHEQYF. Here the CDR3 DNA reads TGTGCCAGCAGCTCCCACGAGCAGTACTTC.

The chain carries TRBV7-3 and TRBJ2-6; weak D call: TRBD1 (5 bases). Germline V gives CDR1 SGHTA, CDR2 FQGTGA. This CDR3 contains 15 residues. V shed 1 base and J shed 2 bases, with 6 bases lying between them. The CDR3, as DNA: TGTGCCAGCAGCTTAATCAGGGCTGGGGCCAACGTCCTGACTTTC. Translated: CASSLIRAGANVLTF.

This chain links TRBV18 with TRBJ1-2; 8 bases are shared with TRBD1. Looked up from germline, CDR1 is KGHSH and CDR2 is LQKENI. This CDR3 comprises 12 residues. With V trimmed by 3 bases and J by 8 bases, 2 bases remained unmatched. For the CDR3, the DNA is TGTGCCAGCTCACCCGGGACAGGCGGCTACACCTTC. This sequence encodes CASSPGTGGYTF.

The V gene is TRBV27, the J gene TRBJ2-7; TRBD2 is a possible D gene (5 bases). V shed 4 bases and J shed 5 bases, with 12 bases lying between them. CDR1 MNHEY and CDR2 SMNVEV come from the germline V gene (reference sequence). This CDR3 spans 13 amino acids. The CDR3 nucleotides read TGTGCCAGCAGTTCCTGGAGGATTGACGAGCAGTACTTC. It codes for CASSSWRIDEQYF.

Here the CDR3 reads CSVARGGLSSTSTDTQYF. In DNA form, the CDR3 reads TGCAGCGTTGCTCGGGGCGGTTTATCCTCAACTAGCACAGATACGCAGTATTTT. This sequence joins TRBV29-1 and TRBJ2-3; D is possibly TRBD1 or TRBD2 (5 bases each). Per germline, CDR1 SQVTM and CDR2 ANQGSEA. The CDR3 loop spans 18 amino acids. V was clipped by 4 bases and J by 0 bases, with 23 bases between them.

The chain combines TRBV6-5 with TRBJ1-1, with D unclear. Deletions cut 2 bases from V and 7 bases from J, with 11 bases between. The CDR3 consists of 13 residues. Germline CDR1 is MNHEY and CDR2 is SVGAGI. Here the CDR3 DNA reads TGTGCCAGCAGTTACGACTGGTCTCGTGAAGCTTTCTTT. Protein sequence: CASSYDWSREAFF.